The source of this TCR beta chain is a study of siplizumab effects on memory and regulatory T cells. Assay: immunoSEQ multiplex PCR; the TCRdb copy retains only in-frame clones and omits some. The table records about 87,000 clones, 87% of them present only once. Study outcomes and limitations: To unstimulated subsets, only a minor fraction of alloreactive clones could be mapped. Siplizumab gave mappable alloreactive CD4+ clones an average Treg-derived fraction of about 64%, against approximately 29% in controls.

Deletions cut 4 bases from V and 6 bases from J, with 9 bases between. The CDR3 extends over 12 amino acids. CDR1 and CDR2 from the germline V gene are MGHDK and SYGVNS. This clone came up a few times. Its antigen is not identified. The receptor was derived from a human donor in good health. Sample: Tregs sorted from blood. The V gene is TRBV25-1, the J gene TRBJ1-1; tentative D call: TRBD1 (5 bases). The DNA of the CDR3 is TGTGCCAGCAGTGGCAGGGTGGCTGAAGCTTTCTTT. As protein: CASSGRVAEAFF.